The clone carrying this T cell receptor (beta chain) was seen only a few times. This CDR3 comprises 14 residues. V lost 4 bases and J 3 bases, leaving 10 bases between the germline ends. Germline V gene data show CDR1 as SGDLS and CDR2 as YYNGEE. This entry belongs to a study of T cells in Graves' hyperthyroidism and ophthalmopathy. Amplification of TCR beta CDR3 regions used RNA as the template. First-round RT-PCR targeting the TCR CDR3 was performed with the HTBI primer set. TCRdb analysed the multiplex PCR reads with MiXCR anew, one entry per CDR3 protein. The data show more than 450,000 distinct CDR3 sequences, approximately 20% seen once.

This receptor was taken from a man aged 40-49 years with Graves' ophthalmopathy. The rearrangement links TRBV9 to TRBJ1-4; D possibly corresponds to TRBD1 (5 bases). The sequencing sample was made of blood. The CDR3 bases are TGTGCCAGCAGCCAGGGTCATGCTAATGAAAAACTGTTTTTT. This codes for CASSQGHANEKLFF.